This TCR beta chain was obtained from a study of OX40 agonist ivuxolimab in advanced cancers. Broadly, across the study: The costimulatory receptor OX40 (CD134) was targeted by ivuxolimab, a fully human IgG2 agonistic monoclonal antibody. Intravenous ivuxolimab was administered to patients every 2 weeks at six dose levels: 0.01, 0.1, 0.3, 1.5, 3 and 10 mg/kg. Among the approximately 54 dose-escalation patients, approximately 20 had hepatocellular carcinoma, 15 or so melanoma, 9 renal cell carcinoma and 9 head and neck cancer. In the dose-escalation cohort, more than 80% of patients were male, and the mean age was around 65 years with a range of roughly 23 to 79. Prior anti-PD-1, anti-PD-L1 or anti-CTLA-4 therapy was permitted, and approximately 42% of dose-escalation patients had received checkpoint inhibitors. Partial responses occurred in three dose-escalation patients, of whom one had hepatocellular carcinoma and two had cutaneous melanoma. The purpose of peripheral TCRbeta sequencing was to test whether ivuxolimab changed TCR sequence diversity and led to clonal T-cell expansion. The paper reports the monotherapy dose-escalation portion (N of about 47 patients) of the phase I ivuxolimab trial. What the authors observed across the whole study: At doses of 0.1 to 3.0 mg/kg, clonal expansion of both CD4+ and CD8+ blood T cells was observed from baseline to week 6. The antigen specificity of the clonally expanded peripheral T cells was not determined. Low levels of normalized T-cell clonal expansion were also seen in some patients who did not respond. In the 0.1-3.0 mg/kg groups, partial responders had among the lowest normalized peripheral clonal expansion, particularly in CD8+ T cells. After ivuxolimab, more expanded clones were found on average in CD8+ T cells than in CD4+ T cells.

CDR1 MNHNY and CDR2 SVGAGI were looked up in the germline V gene (reference sequence). From the cysteine up to the phenylalanine, the CDR3 has a length of 15 residues. Here the CDR3 DNA is all that survives: 45 bases in frame from base 1. Compared with germline, V lacks 6 bases and J lacks 1 base; bases without a gene match: 4. On this clone itself: Its cognate antigen has yet to be identified. No much larger clone exists at a distance of one base, and base qualities are not known.

Genomic DNA was extracted from sorted cells for sequencing of the TCRbeta CDR3 region. The immunoSEQ Assay was used for sequencing of TCRbeta CDR3 regions. TCRdb limited this immuneACCESS table to in-frame rearrangements with V and J called. A share of clones is missing; checked studies link under half to unresolved V genes, and the rest is unexplained. The sample profile shows over 70,000 clones; more than 80% of them were found once. In total, the top ten clones hold about 7% of the sample. Patients with a history of autoimmune disease or receiving systemic immunosuppression were excluded from the trial. Peripheral blood for TCR sequencing was collected from all dose cohorts at baseline, on cycle 4 day 1, and on cycle 7 day 1. The samples were taken from a phase I, first-in-human, multicenter, open-label dose-escalation trial of ivuxolimab. Adults with locally advanced or metastatic melanoma, renal cell, hepatocellular, or head and neck squamous cell carcinoma were enrolled in the trial. Before TCR sequencing, CD4+ and CD8+ T cells were separately sorted from peripheral blood.

The TCR sequence derives from an adult with an advanced solid tumor such as melanoma, head and neck, liver or kidney cancer. Sample: CD4+ or CD8+ T cells sorted from blood, taken in a trial of the OX40 agonist ivuxolimab. The rearranged segments are TRBV6-6 and TRBJ2-3, with 10 central nucleotides matching TRBD2. CDR3 protein: CASSHGTSGTDTQYF. The nucleotide sequence is given as TGTGCCAGCAGCCACGGGACTAGCGGCACAGATACGCAGTATTTT.